The rows below give T cell receptor beta chains drawn from one sample of a study of identifying expanded T cells in peripheral blood. The table came from immunoSEQ multiplex PCR; TCRdb's copy has only in-frame clones and leaves some out. The repertoire holds 75,000 to 95,000 clones, approximately 84% seen once, with roughly 4.1% in the top ten. The specimen was blood. The receptors shown here come from a person aged 18 to 70 in good health. Both conserved end residues are part of each CDR3. Fields, in order: V gene, J gene, D gene, clone size, CDR3 DNA, CDR3 protein. D genes are given only for firm matches. Expanded clones get a size class; other rows say once, few or many, or leave the size out.

>TRBV27|TRBJ2-6|.|.
TGTGCCACCCTATCTATCTCTGGGGCCAACGTCCTGACTTTC
CATLSISGANVLTF
>TRBV6-5|TRBJ1-2|.|.
TGTGCCAGCAGTTACACGGACAGCAGAAGCGGCTACACCTTC
CASSYTDSRSGYTF
>TRBV18|TRBJ1-2|TRBD1|once
TGTGCCAGCTCAGGGCAGGGGGCGCAGGATGGCTACACCTTC
CASSGQGAQDGYTF
>TRBV10-3|TRBJ1-6|.|few
TGTGCCATCAGTGGGAGGACGGAAGGTCCACTTTTT
CAISGRTEGPLF
>TRBV29-1|TRBJ2-2|.|.
TGCAGCGCCCTGCAGGGTTCGAACACCGGGGAGCTGTTTTTT
CSALQGSNTGELFF
>TRBV11-3|TRBJ2-7|.|.
TGTGCCAGCAGCCTAGGGGAATTAACCTACGAGCAGTACTTC
CASSLGELTYEQYF
>TRBV6-6|TRBJ1-3|.|once
TGTGCCAGCAGCTCTTCTACTGGAAACACCATATATTTT
CASSSSTGNTIYF
>TRBV2|TRBJ2-4|.|once
TGTGCCAGCAGTGAACAGATAATGTTGGCCAAAAACATTCAGTACTTC
CASSEQIMLAKNIQYF
>TRBV4-3|TRBJ1-1|.|.
TGCGCCAGCAGCCAAGAACCTGGGGACACTGAAGCTTTCTTT
CASSQEPGDTEAFF
>TRBV5-6|TRBJ1-6|.|.
TGTGCCAGCAGCTTAGACAGCCGACCATCCTATTCACCCCTCCACTTT
CASSLDSRPSYSPLHF
>TRBV19|TRBJ1-1|.|.
TGTGCCAGTAGTGCCCGGACAGTCGTAAGAACTGAAGCTTTCTTT
CASSARTVVRTEAFF
>TRBV7-2|TRBJ2-3|.|.
TGTGCCAGCAGCTTTTACGGGGATACGCAGTATTTT
CASSFYGDTQYF
>TRBV13|TRBJ2-7|TRBD1|.
TGTGCCAGCAGCAAACAGGGGACGGGCGAGCAGTACTTC
CASSKQGTGEQYF
>TRBV4-3|TRBJ2-2|.|.
TGCGCCAGCAGCCAATTACAGGGTACCGGGGAGCTGTTTTTT
CASSQLQGTGELFF
>TRBV11-2|TRBJ1-6|.|once
TGTGCCAGCAGCTTAGCGTGGAGTGGGAGCTTTCAATCACCCCTCCACTTT
CASSLAWSGSFQSPLHF
>TRBV19|TRBJ2-6|.|.
TGTGCCAGTAGTATTGCTGTGTACTCTGGGGCCAACGTCCTGACTTTC
CASSIAVYSGANVLTF
>TRBV6-1|TRBJ1-1|.|once
TGTGCCAGCAGTGACCCCGGACTCGGGGGAGAAGCTTTCTTT
CASSDPGLGGEAFF
>TRBV18|TRBJ1-1|TRBD1|once
TGTGCCAGCTCACCCTTCAGCGCAAGCAGGGGGGGGGCCGCTTTCTTT
CASSPFSASRGGAAFF
>TRBV7-9|TRBJ2-5|TRBD2|.
TGTGCCAGCAGCCGGGGGGGCGAACAAGAGACCCAGTACTTC
CASSRGGEQETQYF
>TRBV16|TRBJ2-6|.|.
TGTGCCAGCAGCCCACCGGGCCCTATAGCCAACGTCCTGACTTTC
CASSPPGPIANVLTF
>TRBV18|TRBJ1-2|.|.
TGTGCCAGCTCTCTGGGCCCGGACTATGGCTACACCTTC
CASSLGPDYGYTF
>TRBV2|TRBJ1-4|.|.
TGTGCCAGCGGGTCAAGGGGACTAACTAATGAAAAACTGTTTTTT
CASGSRGLTNEKLFF
>TRBV18|TRBJ1-1|.|once
TGTGCCAGCTCACCACAGGGGAACACTGAAGCTTTCTTT
CASSPQGNTEAFF
>TRBV18|TRBJ2-7|.|.
TGTGCCAGCTCATCCCTCTCCTACGAGCAGTACTTC
CASSSLSYEQYF
>TRBV28|TRBJ1-2|.|.
TGTTTGACCGGGACGGCAAACTATGGCTACACCTTC
CLTGTANYGYTF
>TRBV7-9|TRBJ2-7|.|.
TGTGCCAGCAGCTTAGAGCTTTCCGGAGGCGAGCAGTACTTC
CASSLELSGGEQYF
>TRBV7-9|TRBJ1-2|.|.
TGTGCCAGCACCCCCCGGGGCCGGAGCTTTTATGGCTACACCTTC
CASTPRGRSFYGYTF
>TRBV5-1|TRBJ1-4|.|.
TGCGCCAGCAGCTTTTACCAAGTGGGCTCGGGAGGCGAAAAACTGTTTTTT
CASSFYQVGSGGEKLFF
>TRBV4-3|TRBJ1-1|.|.
TGCGCCAGCAGCATCAACACGAGGGGTCCTGAAGCTTTCTTT
CASSINTRGPEAFF
>TRBV6-1|TRBJ2-3|TRBD2|.
TGTGCCAGCAGTGATGTAGCGGGAGCCACAGATACGCAGTATTTT
CASSDVAGATDTQYF
>TRBV6-6|TRBJ1-2|.|.
TGTGCCAGCAGTTACCTGACAGTAGCTAACTATGGCTACACCTTC
CASSYLTVANYGYTF
>TRBV5-6|TRBJ1-6|TRBD1|.
TGTGCCAGCAGTAATGACCCGGGACAGCTTTCACCCCTCCACTTT
CASSNDPGQLSPLHF
>TRBV4-1|TRBJ1-5|.|.
TGCGCCAGCAGCCAAGAAAAGGGAATCAATCAGCCCCAGCATTTT
CASSQEKGINQPQHF